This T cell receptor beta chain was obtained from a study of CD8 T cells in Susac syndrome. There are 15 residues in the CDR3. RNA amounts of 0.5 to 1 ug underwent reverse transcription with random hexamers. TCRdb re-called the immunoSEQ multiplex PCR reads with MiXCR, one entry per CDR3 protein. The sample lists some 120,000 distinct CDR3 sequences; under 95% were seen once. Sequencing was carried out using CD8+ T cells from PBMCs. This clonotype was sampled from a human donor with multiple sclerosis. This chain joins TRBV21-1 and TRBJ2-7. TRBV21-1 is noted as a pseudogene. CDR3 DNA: TGTGCCAGCAGCAAAACGAGCTCAACCTCCTACGAGCAGTACTTC. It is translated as CASSKTSSTSYEQYF.